The sequence of this T cell receptor beta chain was determined in a study of blood T cell repertoires in COVID-19. For the study at large: Sites across the United States, Italy and Spain contributed samples from acute and convalescent COVID-19. PBMCs, B-cell-depleted T cells, or T cells were the source of the cDNA or gDNA that made up the material.

The data were produced by immunoSEQ multiplex PCR, yet TCRdb's version contains in-frame clones alone and is incomplete. The table lists hundreds of thousands of clones, approximately 86% of them singletons, with about 6% in the top ten. The CDR3 has 14 amino acids. V shed 5 bases and J 5 bases; nucleotides not matched to a gene: 6. Germline values: CDR1 MNHEY, CDR2 SVGEGT. The chain links TRBV6-2 or TRBV6-3 to TRBJ2-5; 9 bases agree with TRBD1. The sequence was collected from a woman aged 30 to 39 with acute COVID-19. Input material: PBMCs or T cells enriched from blood (not recorded which). DNA of the CDR3: TGTGCCAGCAGTCTACAGGGGGCGGGGGAGACCCAGTACTTC. The encoded protein is CASSLQGAGETQYF.